This T cell receptor (beta chain) was documented in a study of T cells in localized non-small cell lung cancer. Generated by immunoSEQ multiplex PCR, the TCRdb table keeps only in-frame clones and is missing some. The sample holds around 23,000 clones, roughly 86% seen once. Germline V gene sequence: CDR1 MNHEY, CDR2 SVGAGI. V lost 6 bases and J lost 7; bases outside the gene matches: 8. The CDR3 is 13 amino acids. This chain joins TRBV6-5 and TRBJ1-1; TRBD1 matches 7 bases. This sample comprised peripheral blood mononuclear cells, obtained before any cancer treatment. This receptor was obtained from a male donor older than 55 with stage II lung adenocarcinoma. The CDR3 loop is CASRPPGQLEAFF. As DNA, the CDR3 is TGTGCCAGCAGACCCCCGGGACAGCTTGAAGCTTTCTTT.